Described below is a single T cell receptor (beta chain) sequence and its context. Its target is unknown. Next came a second PCR, run for roughly 6 to 11 cycles, which used a sample-barcoded 5' primer along with a J-beta primer mix. TCRdb redid the calling of the 5' RACE reads with MiXCR, one entry per CDR3 protein. The sample consists of 580,000 or so distinct CDR3 sequences, roughly 48% of them appearing once. The entry originates in a study of blood T cells in healthy people across ages. No fewer than 6.5 million PBMCs went into each sample. Every sample gave at least 5 micrograms of total RNA when it was extracted. General study results and limits: Donor CMV infection status was unknown, possibly confounding age-related changes in expanded clonotypes. Diversity was higher, and naive CD4+ cells more numerous, in long-lived donors than in aged donors.

Material for sequencing was blood. The receptor was isolated from an elderly man in good health.

In DNA form, the CDR3 reads TGCAGCGTTGCCGGGACAGGGGGCAGTGGCTACACCTTC. Translated: CSVAGTGGSGYTF. The rearrangement links TRBV29-1 to TRBJ1-2, with 12 bases that match TRBD1. V shed 4 bases, J shed 7 bases, and the junction held 4 bases outside the gene matches. Germline assignment: CDR1 SQVTM and CDR2 ANQGSEA. The CDR3 consists of 13 residues.